This T cell receptor (beta chain) was identified during a study of siplizumab effects on memory and regulatory T cells. V gave up 7 bases and J gave up 4 bases; unmatched junction bases: 6. This CDR3 has 15 residues. Germline assignment: CDR1 WSHSY and CDR2 SAAADI. Points from the study as a whole: Naive T cells appeared more diverse than memory cells and seemed to be major alloresponse contributors.

This clone occurred a few times. The antigen remains unidentified. About 10^5 TCR templates were assayed per sample. The repertoire was sequenced with immunoSEQ multiplex PCR; TCRdb's copy has only in-frame clones and lacks some. The profile shows about 69,000 clones, about 90% of them singletons. Sequencing was done on a sample of Tregs sorted from blood. The sequence was collected from a human donor in good health. The rearrangement links TRBV10-2 to TRBJ2-3; the match to TRBD2 covers 12 bases. The chain's CDR3 is CASTSGRAFPDTQYF. The DNA of the CDR3 is TGCGCCAGCACTAGCGGGAGGGCCTTCCCAGATACGCAGTATTTT.